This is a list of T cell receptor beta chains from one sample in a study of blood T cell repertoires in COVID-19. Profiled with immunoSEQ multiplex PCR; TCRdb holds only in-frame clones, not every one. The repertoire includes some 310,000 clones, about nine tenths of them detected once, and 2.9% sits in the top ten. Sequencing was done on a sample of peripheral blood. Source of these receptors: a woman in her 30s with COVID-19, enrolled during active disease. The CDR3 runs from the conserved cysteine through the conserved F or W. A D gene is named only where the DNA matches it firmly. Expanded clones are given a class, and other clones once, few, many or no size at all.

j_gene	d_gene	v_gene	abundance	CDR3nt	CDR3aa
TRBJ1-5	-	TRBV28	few	TGTGCCAGCAGTTCCCAGGGTTTGAGCAATCAGCCCCAGCATTTT	CASSSQGLSNQPQHF
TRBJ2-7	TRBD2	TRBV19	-	TGTGCCAGTAGTTCCATAGCGGGAGAGGGGTACGAGCAGTACTTC	CASSSIAGEGYEQYF
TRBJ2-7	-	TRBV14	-	TGTGCCAGCAGCCAACCGGGGTTCTACGAGCAGTACTTC	CASSQPGFYEQYF
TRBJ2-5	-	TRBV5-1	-	TGCGCCAGCAGCTCGCGGACAGTAAATGTCGAGACCCAGTACTTC	CASSSRTVNVETQYF
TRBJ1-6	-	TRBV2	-	TGTGCCAGCAGTGCAGGGCCTCCCCTCCACTTT	CASSAGPPLHF
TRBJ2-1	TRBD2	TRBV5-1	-	TGCGCCAGCAGCTTGGCGGCTCTAGCGGGAGTTAATGAGCAGTTCTTC	CASSLAALAGVNEQFF
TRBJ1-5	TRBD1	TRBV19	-	TGTGCCAGTAGTATAGATCCAGGGGGCGGCAATCAGCCCCAGCATTTT	CASSIDPGGGNQPQHF
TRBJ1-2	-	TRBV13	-	TGTGCCAGCAGCTTAGGGTATACAGACTATGGCTACACCTTC	CASSLGYTDYGYTF
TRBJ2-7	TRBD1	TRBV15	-	TGTGCCACCAGCAGAGAGACTAAGGGGGCGGCGTACGAGCAGTACTTC	CATSRETKGAAYEQYF
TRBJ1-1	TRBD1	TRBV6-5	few	TGTGCCAGCAGTCCTGGGACAGACACTGAAGCTTTCTTT	CASSPGTDTEAFF
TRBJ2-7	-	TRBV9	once	TGTGCCAGCAGCGCTGATCTAGCCACCTACGAGCAGTACTTC	CASSADLATYEQYF
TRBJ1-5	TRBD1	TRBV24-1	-	TGTGCCACCAGTGATCTAACAGGGGGCTACGAGCCCCAGCATTTT	CATSDLTGGYEPQHF
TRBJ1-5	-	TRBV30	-	TGTGCCTGGAGTGTACCAGCAGGCTCCCTTAGCAATCAGCCCCAGCATTTT	CAWSVPAGSLSNQPQHF
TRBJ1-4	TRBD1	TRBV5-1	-	TGCGCCAGCAGCTTTTCATTGCAGGGGGCTTCTACTAATGAAAAACTGTTTTTT	CASSFSLQGASTNEKLFF
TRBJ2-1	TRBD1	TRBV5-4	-	TGTGCCAGCAGCCCCACAGGGGGCGGCACCTACAATGAGCAGTTCTTC	CASSPTGGGTYNEQFF
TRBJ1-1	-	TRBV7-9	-	TGTGCCAGCAGCTTGCGGATGAACACTGAAGCTTTCTTT	CASSLRMNTEAFF
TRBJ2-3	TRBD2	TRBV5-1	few	TGCGCCAGCAGCTCCGGGACTAGCGCGAGCACAGATACGCAGTATTTT	CASSSGTSASTDTQYF
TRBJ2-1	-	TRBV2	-	TGTGCCAGCAGTGAATCAAGGGGAAGCTACAATGAGCAGTTCTTC	CASSESRGSYNEQFF
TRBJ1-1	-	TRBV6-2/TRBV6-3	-	TGTGCCAGCAGTTCAGGACAGAGTAACACTGAAGCTTTCTTT	CASSSGQSNTEAFF
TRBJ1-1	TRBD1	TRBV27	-	TGTGCCAGCAGTCCGCGGGCAGGGGGCAACACTGAAGCTTTCTTT	CASSPRAGGNTEAFF
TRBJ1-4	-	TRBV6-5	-	TGTGCCAGCAGGAATTTTCGGGTCTGGGATGAAAAACTGTTTTTT	CASRNFRVWDEKLFF
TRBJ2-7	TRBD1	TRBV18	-	TGTGCCAGCTCACCCGGGACAGGGGGCTCCGACGAGCAGTACTTC	CASSPGTGGSDEQYF
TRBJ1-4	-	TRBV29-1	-	TGCAGCGTTGCTTCCAATGAAAAACTGTTTTTT	CSVASNEKLFF
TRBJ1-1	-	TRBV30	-	TGTGCCTGGAGTGACAGACCGAACACTGAAGCTTTCTTT	CAWSDRPNTEAFF
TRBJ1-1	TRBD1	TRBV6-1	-	TGTGCCAGCAGTGAGGGGGGAAACAGGGGTTATAACACTGAAGCTTTCTTT	CASSEGGNRGYNTEAFF
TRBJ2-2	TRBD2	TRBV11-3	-	TGTGCCAGCAGCTTAGGGGTTAGCGGGGAAAACACCGGGGAGCTGTTTTTT	CASSLGVSGENTGELFF